The source of this TCR beta chain is a study of T cells after yellow fever vaccination. Study outcomes and limitations: Peaking on day 5 versus 15, the secondary response was faster but weaker.

Germline CDR1 MDHEN, CDR2 SYDVKM. V trimming: 8 bases; J trimming: 7 bases; junction bases outside the gene matches: 7. The CDR3 totals 12 residues. This clonotype was detected a few times. Its target is unknown. TCRdb re-derived calls from the 5' RACE reads in MiXCR, one entry per CDR3 protein. The sample records 250,000 or so distinct CDR3 sequences, around 6.7% being singletons. The specimen was CD4+ T cells sorted from PBMCs, collected on the day of the yellow fever booster vaccination. The TCR comes from a man aged 30-40 years who received the YFV17D yellow fever vaccine. This sequence joins TRBV28 and TRBJ2-7; 8 bases agree with TRBD1. The CDR3 DNA is TGTGCCAGCTGGACAGGGCTGCGAGAGCAGTACTTC. Translating it yields CASWTGLREQYF.